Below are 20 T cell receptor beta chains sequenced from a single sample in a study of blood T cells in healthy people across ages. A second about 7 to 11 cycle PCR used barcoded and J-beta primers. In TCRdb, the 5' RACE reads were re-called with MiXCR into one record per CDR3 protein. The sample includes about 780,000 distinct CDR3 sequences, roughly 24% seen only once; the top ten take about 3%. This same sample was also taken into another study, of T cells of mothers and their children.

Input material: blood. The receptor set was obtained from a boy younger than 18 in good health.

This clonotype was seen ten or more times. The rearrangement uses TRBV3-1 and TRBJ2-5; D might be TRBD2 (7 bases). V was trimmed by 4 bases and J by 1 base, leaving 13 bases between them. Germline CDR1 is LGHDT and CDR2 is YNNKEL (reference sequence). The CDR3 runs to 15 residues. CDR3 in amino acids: CASSLLGGGQETQYF. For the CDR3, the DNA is TGTGCCAGCAGCCTACTAGGGGGGGGCCAAGAGACCCAGTACTTC.

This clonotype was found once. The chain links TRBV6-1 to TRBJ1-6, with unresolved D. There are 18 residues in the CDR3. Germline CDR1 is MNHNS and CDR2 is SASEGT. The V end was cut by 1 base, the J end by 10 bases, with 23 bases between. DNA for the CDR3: TGTGCCAGCAGTGAAGATCGTGGCGGCCAACTCGGTGGGTCACCCCTCCACTTT. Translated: CASSEDRGGQLGGSPLHF.

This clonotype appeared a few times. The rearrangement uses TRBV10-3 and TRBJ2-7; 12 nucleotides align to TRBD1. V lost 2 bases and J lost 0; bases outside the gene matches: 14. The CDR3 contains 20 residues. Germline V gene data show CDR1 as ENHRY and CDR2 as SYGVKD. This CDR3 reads CAISEGIRDRGRPRSYEQYF. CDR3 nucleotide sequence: TGTGCCATCAGTGAGGGGATTAGGGACAGGGGGCGACCCCGCTCCTACGAGCAGTACTTC.

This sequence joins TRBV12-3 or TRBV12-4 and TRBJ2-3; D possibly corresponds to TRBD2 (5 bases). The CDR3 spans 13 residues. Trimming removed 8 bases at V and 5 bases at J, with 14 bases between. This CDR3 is CASGLAEEDTQYF. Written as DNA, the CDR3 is TGTGCCAGCGGCCTAGCAGAGGAAGATACGCAGTATTTT.

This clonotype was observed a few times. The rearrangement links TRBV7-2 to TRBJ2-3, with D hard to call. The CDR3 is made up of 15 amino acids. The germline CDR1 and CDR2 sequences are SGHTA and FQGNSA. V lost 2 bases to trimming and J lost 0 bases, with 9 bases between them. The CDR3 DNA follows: TGTGCCAGCAGCTTACAAGTGACCAGCACAGATACGCAGTATTTT. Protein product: CASSLQVTSTDTQYF.

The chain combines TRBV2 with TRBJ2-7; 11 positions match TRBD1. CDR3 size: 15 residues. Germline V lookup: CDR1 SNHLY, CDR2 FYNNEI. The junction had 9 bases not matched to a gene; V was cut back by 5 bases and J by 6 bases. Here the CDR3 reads CASSPRTGGFGEQYF. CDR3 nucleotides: TGTGCCAGCAGTCCCCGGACAGGGGGCTTCGGCGAGCAGTACTTC.

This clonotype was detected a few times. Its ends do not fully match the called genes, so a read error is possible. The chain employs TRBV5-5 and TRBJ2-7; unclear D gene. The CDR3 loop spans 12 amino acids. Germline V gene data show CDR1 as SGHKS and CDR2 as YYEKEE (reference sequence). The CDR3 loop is CASGLGLYEQYF. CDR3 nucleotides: TGTGCCAGCGGCTTAGGGCTGTACGAGCAGTACTTC.

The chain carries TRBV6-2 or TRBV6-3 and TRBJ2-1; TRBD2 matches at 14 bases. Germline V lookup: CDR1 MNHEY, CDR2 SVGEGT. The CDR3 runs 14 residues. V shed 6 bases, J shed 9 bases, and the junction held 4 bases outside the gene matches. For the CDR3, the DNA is TGTGCCAGCAGCGGGACTAGCGGGAGTTTTGAGCAGTTCTTC. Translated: CASSGTSGSFEQFF.

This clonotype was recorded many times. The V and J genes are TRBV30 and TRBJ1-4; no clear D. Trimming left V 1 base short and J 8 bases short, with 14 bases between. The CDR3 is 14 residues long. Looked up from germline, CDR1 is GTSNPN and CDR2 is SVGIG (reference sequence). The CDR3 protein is CAWSASSMREKLFF. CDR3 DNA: TGTGCCTGGAGTGCGTCTTCGATGAGAGAAAAACTGTTTTTT.

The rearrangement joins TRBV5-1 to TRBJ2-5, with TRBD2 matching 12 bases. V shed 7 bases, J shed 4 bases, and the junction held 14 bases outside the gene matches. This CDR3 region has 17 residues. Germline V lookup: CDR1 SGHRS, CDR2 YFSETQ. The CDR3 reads CASAARPGLAGPETQYF. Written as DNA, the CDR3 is TGCGCCAGCGCAGCCCGTCCCGGACTAGCGGGGCCAGAGACCCAGTACTTC.

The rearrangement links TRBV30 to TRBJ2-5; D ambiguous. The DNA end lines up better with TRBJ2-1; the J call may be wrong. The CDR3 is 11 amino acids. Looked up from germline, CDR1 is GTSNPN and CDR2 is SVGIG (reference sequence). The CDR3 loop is CAMITYNEQFF. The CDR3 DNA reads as TGTGCCATGATAACCTACAATGAGCAGTTCTTC.

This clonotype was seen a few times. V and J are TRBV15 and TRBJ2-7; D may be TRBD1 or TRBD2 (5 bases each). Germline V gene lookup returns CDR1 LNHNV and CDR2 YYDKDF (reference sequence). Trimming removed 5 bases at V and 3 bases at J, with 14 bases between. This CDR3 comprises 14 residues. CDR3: CATSGPGAFYEQYF. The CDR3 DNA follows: TGTGCCACCAGCGGTCCCGGGGCATTCTACGAGCAGTACTTC.

As DNA, the CDR3 is TGTGCCAGCAGCCGGAAAACTAGCGGGGACAATGAGCAGTTCTTC. Translated: CASSRKTSGDNEQFF. The chain uses TRBV3-1 and TRBJ2-5; TRBD2 aligns across 10 bases. The tail of the sequence fits TRBJ2-1 better, so the J call may be wrong. This CDR3 spans 15 amino acids. Germline V gene data show CDR1 as LGHDT and CDR2 as YNNKEL (reference sequence).

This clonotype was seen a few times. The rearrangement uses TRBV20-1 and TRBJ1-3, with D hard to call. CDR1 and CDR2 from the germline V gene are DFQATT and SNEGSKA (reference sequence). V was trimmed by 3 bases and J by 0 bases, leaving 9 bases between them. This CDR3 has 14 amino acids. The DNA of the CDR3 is TGCAGTGCTAGGCCACCAAACTCTGGAAACACCATATATTTT. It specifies CSARPPNSGNTIYF.

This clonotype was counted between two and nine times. CDR3 loop: CASSLFSGGAGYEQYF. CDR3 DNA sequence: TGTGCCAGCAGTTTATTCTCAGGGGGCGCGGGGTACGAGCAGTACTTC. The V call is TRBV28, the J call TRBJ2-7; 8 nucleotides agree with TRBD1. CDR3 length: 16 residues. Germline lookup yields CDR1 MDHEN and CDR2 SYDVKM. Germline trimming cut 1 base from V and 4 bases from J; bases unmatched to any gene: 9.

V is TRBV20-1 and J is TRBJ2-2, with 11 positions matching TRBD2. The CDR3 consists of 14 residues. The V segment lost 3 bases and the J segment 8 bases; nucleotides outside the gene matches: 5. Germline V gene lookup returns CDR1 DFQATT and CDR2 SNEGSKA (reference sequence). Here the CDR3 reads CSARGTSGKGELFF. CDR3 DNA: TGCAGTGCTAGGGGGACTAGCGGTAAAGGGGAGCTGTTTTTT.

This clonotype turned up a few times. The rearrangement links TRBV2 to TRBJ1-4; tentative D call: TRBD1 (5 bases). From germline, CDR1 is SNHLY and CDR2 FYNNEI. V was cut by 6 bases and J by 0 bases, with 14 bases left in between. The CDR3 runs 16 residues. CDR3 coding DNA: TGTGCCAGCAGGAAACGGGTACAGGCAACTAATGAAAAACTGTTTTTT. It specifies CASRKRVQATNEKLFF. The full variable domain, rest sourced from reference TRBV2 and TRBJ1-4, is EPEVTQTPSHQVTQMGQEVILRCVPISNHLYFYWYRQILGQKVEFLVSFYNNEISEKSEIFDDQFSVERPDGSNFTLKIRSTKLEDSAMYFCASRKRVQATNEKLFFGSGTQLSVL.

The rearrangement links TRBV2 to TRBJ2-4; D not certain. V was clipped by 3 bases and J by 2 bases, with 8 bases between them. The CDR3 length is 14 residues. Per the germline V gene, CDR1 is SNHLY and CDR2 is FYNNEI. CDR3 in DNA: TGTGCCAGCAGTGAGGGGTTGTCCAAAAACATTCAGTACTTC. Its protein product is CASSEGLSKNIQYF.

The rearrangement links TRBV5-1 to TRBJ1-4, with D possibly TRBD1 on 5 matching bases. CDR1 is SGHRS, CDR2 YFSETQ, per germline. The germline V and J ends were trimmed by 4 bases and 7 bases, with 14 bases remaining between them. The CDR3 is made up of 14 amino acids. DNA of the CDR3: TGCGCCAGCAGCAGGGAGGGGCTTGGTGAAAAACTGTTTTTT. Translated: CASSREGLGEKLFF.

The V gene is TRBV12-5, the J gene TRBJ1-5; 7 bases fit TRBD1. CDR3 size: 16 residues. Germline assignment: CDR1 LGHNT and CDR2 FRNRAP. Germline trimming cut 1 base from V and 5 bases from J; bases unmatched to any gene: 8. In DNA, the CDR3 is TGTGCTAGTGGTTTGGGAGTTGAGCAGGGGGATCAGCCCCAGCATTTT. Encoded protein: CASGLGVEQGDQPQHF.